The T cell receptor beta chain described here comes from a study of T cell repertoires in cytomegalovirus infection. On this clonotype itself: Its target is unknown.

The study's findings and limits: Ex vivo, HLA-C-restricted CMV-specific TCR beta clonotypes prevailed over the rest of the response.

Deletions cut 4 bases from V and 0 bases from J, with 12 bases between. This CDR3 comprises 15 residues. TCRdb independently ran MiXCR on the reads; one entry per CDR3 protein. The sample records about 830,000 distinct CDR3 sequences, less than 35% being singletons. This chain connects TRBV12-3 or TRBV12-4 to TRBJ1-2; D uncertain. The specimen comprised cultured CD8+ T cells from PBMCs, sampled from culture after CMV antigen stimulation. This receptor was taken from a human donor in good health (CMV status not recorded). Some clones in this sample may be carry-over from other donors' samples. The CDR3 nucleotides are TGTGCCAGCAGTTCGGACCTCGTAGCTAACTATGGCTACACCTTC. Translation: CASSSDLVANYGYTF.